This is a list of T cell receptor beta chains from one sample in a study of post-analysis software for immune sequencing data. TCRdb called the PCR reads again in MiXCR, with one record for every CDR3 protein. The sample contains 600,000 to 750,000 distinct CDR3 sequences, 59% of which appear only once. Source material: blood. These receptors originate from a girl aged 2 to 10 with multiple sclerosis. CDR3s leave out the opening cysteine and the closing phenylalanine or tryptophan.

v_call cdr3_aa
TRBV6-5 ASSRANPNEKLF
TRBV5-5 ASSVLDNQPQH
TRBV29-1 SVEDQGYDGYT
TRBV3-1 ASSPGTGTNEQY
TRBV20-1 SAQGTSGENIQY
TRBV9 ASSVGAENQPQH
TRBV20-1 SARGGVLRDNEQF
TRBV6-4 ASSEGWESNNEQF
TRBV7-9 ASSSAGQGRYEQY
TRBV7-9 ASSSRYTEAF
TRBV5-1 ASSLSEADEQF
TRBV3-1 ASSQGHKNIQY
TRBV7-6 ASSLALTVGANVLT
TRBV4-3 ASSQGWGRPEKLF
TRBV12-3/TRBV12-4 ASSPGVAGVSKNNEQF
TRBV5-1 ASSLELAGPSTDTQY
TRBV5-1 ASSLQGSNTDTQY
TRBV20-1 SARGTSGRDYNEQF
TRBV7-8 ASSLRVGGRIIGYT
TRBV7-2 ASSSRRGRAADTQY
TRBV15 ATSRDPGGGKLF
TRBV29-1 SVDGVAGGGETQY
TRBV10-3 AISEQGSSTDTQY
TRBV10-3 ASQRGRDPSTDTQY
TRBV15 ATSRGAEADTQY
TRBV11-2 ASSLAGAAGSQETQY
TRBV3-1 ASSQVPANTEAF
TRBV12-3/TRBV12-4 ASRGLGHYNEQF
TRBV6-6 ASSYELAGGEQY
TRBV4-1 ASSQGDREEETQY
TRBV5-5 ASSSITGRNEQF
TRBV6-2/TRBV6-3 ASNRQNTEAF
TRBV7-2 ASSLAGRQGARYGYT
TRBV20-1 SARALRGGTNEKLF
TRBV7-9 ASSSQQGETQY
TRBV15 ATSREGGDGDTQY
TRBV5-1 ASSLGDSDFYT
TRBV24-1 ATSAGDPYYGYT
TRBV5-1 ASSEILAGENEQF
TRBV12-3/TRBV12-4 ASSWGNEGSETQY
TRBV6-6 ASSYLAGVYEQY
TRBV14 ASSLQKGLAGANEQF
TRBV5-1 ASSLTTSGRHDTQY
TRBV29-1 SPGAGEGSEQF
TRBV5-1 ASSYPSGTGIDEQY
TRBV7-8 ASSLDPYWEGASEETQY
TRBV5-1 ASSTGTGGYEQY
TRBV5-1 ASSPGQGGPYNEQF
TRBV29-1 SVVGAGVPQETQY
TRBV25-1 ASSELEDRAARAF
TRBV7-9 ASSFQAGRGTDTQY
TRBV7-2 ASSRPGKGYNEQF
TRBV10-3 ATATTPTSGGANEQF
TRBV7-9 ASSYGRGVNYGYT
TRBV13 ASSQRTGEDTGELF
TRBV5-1 ASYFYPGTYEQY
TRBV11-2 ASSSRPGGFPYEQY
TRBV7-2 ASSPQGAGDTQY